This note documents a single T cell receptor (beta chain) sequence. The antigen this receptor binds is unknown. No much larger clonotype is one base removed from it; base qualities were not supplied. The germline V gene encodes CDR1 MNHEY and CDR2 SVGEGT. The CDR3 holds 14 amino acids from the cysteine to the phenylalanine. Only the CDR3 part of the read is kept: 42 bases, read in frame from the first base. V loses 5 bases, J loses 4 bases, and the germline ends lie 14 bases apart. This entry belongs to a study of T cell repertoires in cytomegalovirus infection (dated by TCRdb to the late 2010s). Looking at the study overall: Alongside well-studied HLA-B-restricted epitopes, the peptide stimulations were aimed at recently identified HLA-C-restricted CMV epitopes, whose presentation resists viral immunomodulation. Because public TCR beta signatures pointed to carriage of CMV infection together with the matching HLA type, the HLA type of each donor mattered for the analysis. Broader findings and caveats from the paper: In the ex vivo response, HLA-C-restricted CMV-specific TCR beta clonotypes were dominant, and in two of eight donors the single most frequent clonotype came from this HLA-C-restricted group. In both this cohort and an independent cohort of some 350 donors, the cumulative frequency of public TCR beta family members distinguished carriers of CMV infection plus the relevant HLA type.

Sequencing relied on an Illumina HiSeq 1500. The raw public reads went through TCRdb reprocessing: fastp at Q25, MiXCR clone calling, in-frame beta chains kept. For every CDR3 protein sequence, its rows merge into one entry that carries the most common genes and DNA. Counted in this sample were about 500,000 distinct CDR3 sequences; 33% of them appeared once. In total, the top ten clones hold 15% to 20% of the sample. Sample treatment or condition, as interpreted from the label and publication: in vitro stimulation with specific CMV peptide epitopes to enrich CMV-specific T cells. The sample was cultured PBMCs, taken from culture after CMV antigen stimulation. This receptor was taken from a human donor in good health (CMV status not recorded). Some clones in this sample may be carry-over from other donors' samples. The chain is encoded by TRBV6-2 or TRBV6-3 joined to TRBJ1-2; TRBD1 is a possible D gene, resting on 6 matching bases. The nucleotide sequence reads as follows: TGTGCCAGCAGTAGTACGGACAGTATCTATGGCTACACCTTC. It is translated as CASSSTDSIYGYTF.